This section outlines one TCR beta chain sequence together with its context. Time point indicated: baseline pretreatment blood. Treatment of the sample: 15 Gy SBRT to primary tumor, nephrectomy 4 weeks later. The patient's renal cell carcinoma had clear cell pathology. Here immunoSEQ multiplex PCR was the method, and the copy in TCRdb shows in-frame clones only, minus some. The table has approximately 120,000 clones, about four fifths seen once. This sample is drawn from a study of radiation and T cells in renal cell carcinoma. Deletions cut 6 bases from V and 4 bases from J, with 15 bases between. Germline V gene lookup returns CDR1 WNHNN and CDR2 SYGVQD (reference sequence). CDR3 length: 14 amino acids.

The specimen comprised blood, sampled from a patient whose treatment included radiotherapy and nephrectomy. The TCR originated in a woman aged 60-75 years with renal cell carcinoma. The chain recombines TRBV10-1 with TRBJ1-1; D perhaps matches TRBD1 (6 bases). CDR3 sequence (DNA): TGCGCCAGCAGCGCCATACAGGGTGGCACTGAAGCTTTCTTT. Translation gives CASSAIQGGTEAFF.